The rows below give T cell receptor beta chains drawn from one sample of a study of T cell responses to AZD1222 COVID-19 vaccine. Clones were read by immunoSEQ multiplex PCR, and TCRdb kept only the in-frame ones, dropping some. The data show about 160,000 clones, with about 90% seen just once and over 1.5% held by the top ten. Sequenced here: peripheral blood, sampled on day 0 of AZD1222 vaccination. These receptors came from an adult in good health. Each CDR3 is given with its conserved first and last residue. A D gene is named only where the DNA matches it firmly.

d_call | j_call | v_call | cdr3_aa
NA | TRBJ1-2 | TRBV15 | CATRAGSSGYTF
NA | TRBJ1-1 | TRBV6-5 | CASRVDGNTEAFF
NA | TRBJ1-2 | TRBV6-5 | CASSYRGDIVYGYTF
NA | TRBJ1-5 | TRBV7-6 | CASGTSQAYNQPQHF
NA | TRBJ1-1 | TRBV5-8 | CASSLRRFSSEAFF
TRBD2 | TRBJ2-3 | TRBV7-3 | CASSPTLAGGMTDTQYF
NA | TRBJ1-1 | TRBV4-3 | CASSQYRGGEAFF
NA | TRBJ2-3 | TRBV5-4 | CASSLRGGDTQYF
NA | TRBJ1-6 | TRBV11-3 | CASSLEFESPLHF
TRBD1 | TRBJ1-2 | TRBV19 | CASSIFQGARSHDGYTF
TRBD2 | TRBJ2-2 | TRBV27 | CASSFYRGAGELFF
NA | TRBJ1-2 | TRBV27 | CASSLSPGTMGRHYGYTF
NA | TRBJ1-2 | TRBV6-5 | CASRPRGGGHGYTF
NA | TRBJ2-7 | TRBV29-1 | CSVVRDSYEQYF
TRBD1 | TRBJ2-2 | TRBV3-1/TRBV3-2 | CASRQLPGTGFQLGELFF
NA | TRBJ2-7 | TRBV28 | CASSSIYEQYF
NA | TRBJ1-3 | TRBV19 | CASSDPGRNFENTIYF
NA | TRBJ2-2 | TRBV19 | CASSPRVTGELFF
TRBD1 | TRBJ1-3 | TRBV5-6 | CASSRTGSGRLLNTIYF
NA | TRBJ1-3 | TRBV30 | CAWRVAGNTIYF
NA | TRBJ1-6 | TRBV5-1 | CASSLAGILDSGRGNSPLHF
TRBD1 | TRBJ2-7 | TRBV11-2 | CASSSGQGSEYEQYF
TRBD2 | TRBJ2-7 | TRBV4-1 | CASSQRESSYEQYF
NA | TRBJ2-3 | TRBV9 | CASSVATVGTADTQYF
NA | TRBJ1-5 | TRBV7-2 | CASSLGSYSNQPQHF
NA | TRBJ2-1 | TRBV7-2 | CASSSLTGPAVQFF